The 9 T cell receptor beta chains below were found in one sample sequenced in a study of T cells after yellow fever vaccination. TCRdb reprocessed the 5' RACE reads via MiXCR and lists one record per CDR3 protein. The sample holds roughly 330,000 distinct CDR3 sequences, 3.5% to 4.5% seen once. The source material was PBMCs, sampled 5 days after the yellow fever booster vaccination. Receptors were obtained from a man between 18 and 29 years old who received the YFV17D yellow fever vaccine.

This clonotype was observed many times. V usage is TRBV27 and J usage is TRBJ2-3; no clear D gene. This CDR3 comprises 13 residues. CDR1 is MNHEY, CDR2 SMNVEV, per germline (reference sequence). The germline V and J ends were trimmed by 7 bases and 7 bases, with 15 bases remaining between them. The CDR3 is CASTSLQPYTQYF. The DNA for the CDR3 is TGTGCCAGCACCAGTTTACAGCCCTATACGCAGTATTTT.

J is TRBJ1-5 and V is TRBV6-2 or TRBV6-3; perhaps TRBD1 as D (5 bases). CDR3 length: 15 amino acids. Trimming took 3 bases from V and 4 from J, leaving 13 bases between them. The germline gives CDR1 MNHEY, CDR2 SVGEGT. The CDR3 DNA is TGTGCCAGCAGTTATCTAGGGGTGCTGAATCAGCCCCAGCATTTT. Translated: CASSYLGVLNQPQHF.

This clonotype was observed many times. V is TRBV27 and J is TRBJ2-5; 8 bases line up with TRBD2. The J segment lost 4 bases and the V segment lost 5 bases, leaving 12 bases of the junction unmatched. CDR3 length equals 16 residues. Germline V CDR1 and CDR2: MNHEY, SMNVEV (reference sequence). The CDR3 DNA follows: TGTGCCAGCAGTCCGGGGGCGGGGGGAAACGGAGAGACCCAGTACTTC. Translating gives CASSPGAGGNGETQYF.

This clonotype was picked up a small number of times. The CDR3 region is CASRLQGALGAFF. The DNA for the CDR3 is TGTGCCAGCAGGCTCCAGGGGGCCCTGGGAGCTTTCTTT. This chain connects TRBV6-1 to TRBJ1-1; 8 bases line up with TRBD1. This CDR3 has 13 residues. In germline, CDR1 is MNHNS, CDR2 SASEGT. V lost 6 bases and J lost 10; bases outside the gene matches: 10.

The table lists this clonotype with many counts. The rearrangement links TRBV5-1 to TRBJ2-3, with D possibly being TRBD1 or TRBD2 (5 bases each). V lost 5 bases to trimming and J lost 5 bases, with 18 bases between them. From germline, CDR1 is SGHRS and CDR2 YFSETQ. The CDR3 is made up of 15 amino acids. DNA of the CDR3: TGCGCCAGCAGTCCCTCCGGGACCCCGGGAGATACGCAGTATTTT. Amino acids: CASSPSGTPGDTQYF.

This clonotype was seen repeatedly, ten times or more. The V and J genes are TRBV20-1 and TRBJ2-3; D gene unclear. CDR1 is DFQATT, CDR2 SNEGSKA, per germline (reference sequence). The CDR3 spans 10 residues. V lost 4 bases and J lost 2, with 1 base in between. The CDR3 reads CSATTDTQYF. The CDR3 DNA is TGCAGTGCTACCACAGATACGCAGTATTTT.

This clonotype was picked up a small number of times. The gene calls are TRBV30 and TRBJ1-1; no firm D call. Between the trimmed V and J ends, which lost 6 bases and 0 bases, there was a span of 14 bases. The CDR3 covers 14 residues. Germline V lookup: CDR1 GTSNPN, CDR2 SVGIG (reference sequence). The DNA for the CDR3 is TGTGCCTGTGTTACCGGGATCATGAACACTGAAGCTTTCTTT. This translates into CACVTGIMNTEAFF.

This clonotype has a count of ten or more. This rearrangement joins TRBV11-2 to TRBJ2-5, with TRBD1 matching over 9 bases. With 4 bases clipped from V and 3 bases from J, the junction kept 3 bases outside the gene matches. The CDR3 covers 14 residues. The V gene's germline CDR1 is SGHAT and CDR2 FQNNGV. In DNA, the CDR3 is TGTGCCAGCAGCTCCGGGACAGGGAAAGAGACCCAGTACTTC. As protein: CASSSGTGKETQYF.

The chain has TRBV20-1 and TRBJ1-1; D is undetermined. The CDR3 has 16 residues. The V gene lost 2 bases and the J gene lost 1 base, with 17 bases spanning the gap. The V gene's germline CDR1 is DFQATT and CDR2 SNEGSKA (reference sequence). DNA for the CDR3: TGCAGTGCTAGATCCCCCCATAGGACGGCGAACACTGAAGCTTTCTTT. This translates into CSARSPHRTANTEAFF.